Many counts were recorded for the clone carrying this T cell receptor (beta chain). Its antigen is unknown. The entry originates in a study of CD8 T cells in ankylosing spondylitis. Regarding the study as a whole: A motif of under 10 highly homologous TCR beta variants was seen as apparently characteristic of ankylosing spondylitis blood. Prior work had noted some motif variants in reactive arthritis blood and synovial fluid.

The CDR3 is made up of 14 amino acids. The V segment lost 6 bases and the J segment 8 bases; nucleotides outside the gene matches: 6. Germline lookup yields CDR1 SGDLS and CDR2 YYNGEE. Using its own MiXCR run on the 5' RACE reads, TCRdb lists one record per CDR3 protein. The sample records approximately 250,000 distinct CDR3 sequences, less than 9.5% being singletons. The V and J genes are TRBV9 and TRBJ2-1, with TRBD2 identical over 12 bases. The sample consisted of blood, either unsorted or a sorted T cell fraction (not recorded which). The receptor comes from a female donor with ankylosing spondylitis or in good health (not recorded which). CDR3 DNA sequence: TGTGCCAGCACCCGACTAGCGGGAGAGGATGAGCAGTTCTTC. Protein product: CASTRLAGEDEQFF.